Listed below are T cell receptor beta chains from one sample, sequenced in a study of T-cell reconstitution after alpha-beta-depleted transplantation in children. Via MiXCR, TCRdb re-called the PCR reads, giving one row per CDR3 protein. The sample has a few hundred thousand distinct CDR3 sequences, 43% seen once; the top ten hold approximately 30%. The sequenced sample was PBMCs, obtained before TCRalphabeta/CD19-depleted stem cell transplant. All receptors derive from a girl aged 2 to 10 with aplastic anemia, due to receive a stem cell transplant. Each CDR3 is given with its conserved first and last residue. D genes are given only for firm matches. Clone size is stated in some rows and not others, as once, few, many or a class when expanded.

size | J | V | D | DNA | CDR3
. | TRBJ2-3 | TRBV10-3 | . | TGTGCCATTGGGACCGGAGGAGATACGCAGTATTTT | CAIGTGGDTQYF
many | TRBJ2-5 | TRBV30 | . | TGTGCCTGGAGTCAGGAGACCCAGTACTTC | CAWSQETQYF
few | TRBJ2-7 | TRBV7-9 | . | TGTGCCAGCAGCTTAGAGGACAGAGGGAACTACGAGCAGTACTTC | CASSLEDRGNYEQYF
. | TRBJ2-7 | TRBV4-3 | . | TGCGCCAGCAGCCAAAGAAGGGCGAGTGGAGCAACGGGGCAGTACTTC | CASSQRRASGATGQYF
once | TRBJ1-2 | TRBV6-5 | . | TGTGCCAGCAGTACCCGAAAGGGGCATGGCTACACCTTC | CASSTRKGHGYTF
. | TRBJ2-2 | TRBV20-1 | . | TGCAGTGCTAGACAAATCCCCAACGGGGAGCTGTTTTTT | CSARQIPNGELFF
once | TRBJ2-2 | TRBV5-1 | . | TGCGCCAGCAGCTTGCGCTCTTTGGACGGACCGGGCGGGGAGCTGTTTTTT | CASSLRSLDGPGGELFF
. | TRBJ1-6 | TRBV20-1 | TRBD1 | TGCAGTGCTAGGCGACAACAGGGACAGCTGGCCTCACCCCTCCACTTT | CSARRQQGQLASPLHF
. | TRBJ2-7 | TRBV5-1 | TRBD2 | TGCGCCAGCAGTCGGGGGGACTCGACGTACGAGCAGTACTTC | CASSRGDSTYEQYF
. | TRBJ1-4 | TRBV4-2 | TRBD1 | TGTGCCAGCAGCCTTCTTGAATCAGGGACAGGGATTGCATCAGAGGAAAAACTGTTTTTT | CASSLLESGTGIASEEKLFF
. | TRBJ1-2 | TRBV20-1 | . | TGCAGTGCGCCGGACCACCCTAACTATGGCTACACCTTC | CSAPDHPNYGYTF
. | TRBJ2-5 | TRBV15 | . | TGTGCCACCAGCGGAGAGCGAGGAGAGACCCAGTACTTC | CATSGERGETQYF
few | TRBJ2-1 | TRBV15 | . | TGTGCCACCGGACCCGTGAGGGGCGGTGAGCAGTTCTTC | CATGPVRGGEQFF
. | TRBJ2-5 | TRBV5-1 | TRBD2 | TGCGCCAGCAGATTTACCGGACTAGCGAAAGAGACCCAGTACTTC | CASRFTGLAKETQYF
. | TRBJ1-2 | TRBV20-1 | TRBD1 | TGCAGTGCGCCTGGACAGGGCAGGGGCTACACCTTC | CSAPGQGRGYTF
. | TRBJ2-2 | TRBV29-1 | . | TGCAGCGTTGAAGCGGCGTCCCTAGGGGAGCTGTTTTTT | CSVEAASLGELFF
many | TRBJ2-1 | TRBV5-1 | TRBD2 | TGCGCCAGCAGATTGACACTAGCGGGGCACAATGAGCAGTTCTTC | CASRLTLAGHNEQFF
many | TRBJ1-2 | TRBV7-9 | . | TGTGCCAGCAGCTTCCCGGGGGGCGACTATGGCTACACCTTC | CASSFPGGDYGYTF
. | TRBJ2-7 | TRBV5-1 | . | TGCGCCAGCAGCTTGTCCCAGGGACCCTACGAGCAGTACTTC | CASSLSQGPYEQYF
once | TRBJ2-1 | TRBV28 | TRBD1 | TGTGCCAGCCACAGACAGGGGGGCTACAATGAGCAGTTCTTC | CASHRQGGYNEQFF
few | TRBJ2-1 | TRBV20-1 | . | TGCAGTGCTAGGGAAGGGGGCTCCTACAATGAGCAGTTCTTC | CSAREGGSYNEQFF
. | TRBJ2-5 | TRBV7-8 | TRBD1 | TGTGCCAGCAGCTTAGTACGGGACAGGGAAAAATCGCAAGAGACCCAGTACTTC | CASSLVRDREKSQETQYF
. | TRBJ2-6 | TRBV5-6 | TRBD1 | TGTGCCAGCAGGCAGGGGGCACTGGGTGGGGCCAACGTCCTGACTTTC | CASRQGALGGANVLTF
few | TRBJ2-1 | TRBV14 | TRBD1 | TGTGCCAGCAGGCGGACAGGGTTCCTAAATGAGCAGTTCTTC | CASRRTGFLNEQFF
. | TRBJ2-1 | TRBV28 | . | TGTGCCAGCAGTCCTATATGGGATGAGCAGTTCTTC | CASSPIWDEQFF
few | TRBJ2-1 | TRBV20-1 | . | TGCAGTGCTAGAGATCCCCCGGGACCCGGTGAGCAGTTCTTC | CSARDPPGPGEQFF
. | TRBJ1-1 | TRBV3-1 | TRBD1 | TGTGCCAGCAGCCAAGAAGGACAGGGAAATACTGAAGCTTTCTTT | CASSQEGQGNTEAFF
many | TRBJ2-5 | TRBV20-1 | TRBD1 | TGCAGTGCTGGACAGGGACGGGAGACCCAGTACTTC | CSAGQGRETQYF
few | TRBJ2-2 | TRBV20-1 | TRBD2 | TGCAGTGCGAGCGGGAGAACCGGGGAGCTGTTTTTT | CSASGRTGELFF
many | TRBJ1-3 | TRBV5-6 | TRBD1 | TGTGCCAGCAGCTCCTGGACAGGGAGGTCTGGAAACACCATATATTTT | CASSSWTGRSGNTIYF
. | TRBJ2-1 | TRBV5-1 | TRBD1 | TGCGCCAGCAGCACGCGACCGGGACAGAAATACAATGAGCAGTTCTTC | CASSTRPGQKYNEQFF
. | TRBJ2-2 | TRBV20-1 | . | TGCAGTGCTAGAGGTTCCGGGCGGGAGAACACCGGGGAGCTGTTTTTT | CSARGSGRENTGELFF
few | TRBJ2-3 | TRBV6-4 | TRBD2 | TGTGCCAGCGGAAGAAAGCGGGGGAGCACAGATACGCAGTATTTT | CASGRKRGSTDTQYF
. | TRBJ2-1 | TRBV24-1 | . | TGTGCCACCAGTGATTTGTCGCGGAATGAGCAGTTCTTC | CATSDLSRNEQFF
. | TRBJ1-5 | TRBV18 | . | TGTGCCAGCTCACCAAAGGACAGAGATAGCAATCAGCCCCAGCATTTT | CASSPKDRDSNQPQHF
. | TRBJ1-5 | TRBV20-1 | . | TGCAGTGCTACCGGGGGGAATCAGCCCCAGCATTTT | CSATGGNQPQHF
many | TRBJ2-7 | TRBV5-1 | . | TGCGCCAGCAGCCGTGACGCACGGGGCGAGCAGTACTTC | CASSRDARGEQYF
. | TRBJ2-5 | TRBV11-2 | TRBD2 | TGTGCCAGCAGCCAGACCACTAGCGGGAGGGCCAATAGCCACCCTAGAGCCCAGTACTTC | CASSQTTSGRANSHPRAQYF
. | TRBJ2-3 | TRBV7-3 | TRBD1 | TGTGCCAGCAGTCAAGCCCGACAGGGGGGCACAGATACGCAGTATTTT | CASSQARQGGTDTQYF
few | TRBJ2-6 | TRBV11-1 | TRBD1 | TGTGCCAGCAGCTTAGAGGCCGGGACAGGGGCTGGGGCCAACGTCCTGACTTTC | CASSLEAGTGAGANVLTF
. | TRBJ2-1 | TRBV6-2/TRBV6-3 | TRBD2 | TGTGCCAGCACCACGCCGGGGGGGAGCTCCTACAATGAGCAGTTCTTC | CASTTPGGSSYNEQFF
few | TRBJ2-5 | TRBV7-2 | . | TGTGCCAGCAGCTCGTCCTTCGCGGGGGAGACCCAGTACTTC | CASSSSFAGETQYF
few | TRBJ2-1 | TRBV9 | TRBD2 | TGTGCCAGCAGCGTCAGCGGGAGGGCCCTCGGGGACAATGAGCAGTTCTTC | CASSVSGRALGDNEQFF
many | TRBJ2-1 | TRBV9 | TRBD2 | TGTGCCAGCAGCGCTAGCGGGAGCACCGGGAATGAGCAGTTCTTC | CASSASGSTGNEQFF
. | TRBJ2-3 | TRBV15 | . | TGTGCCACCAGCAGAGATACGGCTGATACGCAGTATTTT | CATSRDTADTQYF
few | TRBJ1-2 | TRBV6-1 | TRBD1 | TGTGCCAGCAGGGGAGGGCAGGGGGCGAGATCCGTCTATGGCTACACCTTC | CASRGGQGARSVYGYTF
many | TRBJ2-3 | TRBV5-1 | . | TGCGCCAGTATCGACAGGGATACGCAGTATTTT | CASIDRDTQYF
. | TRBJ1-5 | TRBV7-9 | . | TGTGCCAGCAGCTTATGGGGGGCGCATCAGCCCCAGCATTTT | CASSLWGAHQPQHF
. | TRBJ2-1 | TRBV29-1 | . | TGCAGCGTTGAACGAAATATCGGTGAGCAGTTCTTC | CSVERNIGEQFF
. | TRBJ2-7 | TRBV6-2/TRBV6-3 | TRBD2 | TGTGCCAGCAGAGACCCGGGACTAGCGGGAGGGCGCTACGAGCAGTACTTC | CASRDPGLAGGRYEQYF
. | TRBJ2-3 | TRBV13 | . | TGTGCCAGCAGCTTTGCGGGAGAGGGGGCAGATACGCAGTATTTT | CASSFAGEGADTQYF
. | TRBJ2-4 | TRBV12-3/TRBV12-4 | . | TGTGCCAGCAGCAACCCCTCCCCGATAGCCAAAAACATTCAGTACTTC | CASSNPSPIAKNIQYF
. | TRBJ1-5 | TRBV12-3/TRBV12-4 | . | TGTGCCAGCAGTTTATACGGTTACAATCAGCCCCAGCATTTT | CASSLYGYNQPQHF
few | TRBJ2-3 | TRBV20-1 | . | TGCAGTGCTAGAGGTCCGACAGATACGCAGTATTTT | CSARGPTDTQYF